The 11 T cell receptor beta chains listed next were all sequenced from one sample in a study of OX40 agonist ivuxolimab in advanced cancers. Library method: the immunoSEQ multiplex PCR assay. TCRdb obtained this table from immuneACCESS and retained in-frame rearrangements with V and J assigned. These tables miss some clones; where compared with another copy, unresolved V genes account for less than half of the shortfall, and the remainder is unexplained. In this sample the table shows 15,000 to 25,000 clones, around four fifths of which occur a single time. The ten biggest clones cover around 20% of the sample. Here the sequenced sample was CD4+ or CD8+ T cells sorted from blood, taken in a trial of the OX40 agonist ivuxolimab. The source is an adult with an advanced solid tumor such as melanoma, head and neck, liver or kidney cancer.

The chain combines TRBV6-5 with TRBJ2-7; 8 bases fit TRBD1. CDR3 length equals 16 residues. The germline CDR1 and CDR2 sequences are MNHEY and SVGAGI. V was pared by 0 bases and J by 2 bases, with 6 bases of the junction left unmatched. The CDR3, as DNA: TGTGCCAGCAGTTACTCCGTTACAGGGGGTACCTACGAGCAGTACTTC. It is translated as CASSYSVTGGTYEQYF.

This clone was found many times. The chain uses TRBV9 and TRBJ2-2; TRBD2 aligns across 13 bases. After removal of 0 bases from V and 2 bases from J, the junction contained 4 bases not matched to a gene. Germline CDR1 is SGDLS and CDR2 is YYNGEE. The CDR3 totals 18 residues. The CDR3 region is CASSVVRTSGGNTGELFF. As DNA, the CDR3 is TGTGCCAGCAGCGTAGTAAGGACTAGCGGGGGCAACACCGGGGAGCTGTTTTTT.

The chain uses TRBV28 and TRBJ2-1; D is perhaps TRBD1 (5 bases). CDR3 length: 15 residues. CDR1 is MDHEN and CDR2 is SYDVKM in the germline V gene. The V end was cut by 2 bases, the J end by 5 bases, with 13 bases between. Here the CDR3 reads CASSLLQGPHNEQFF. Here the CDR3 DNA reads TGTGCCAGCAGTTTACTCCAGGGCCCACACAATGAGCAGTTCTTC.

The sample holds one count of this clone. V and J are TRBV7-2 and TRBJ2-1, with 11 bases aligning to TRBD2. V shed 3 bases, J shed 7 bases, and the junction held 5 bases outside the gene matches. This CDR3 has 15 residues. The germline V gene encodes CDR1 SGHTA and CDR2 FQGNSA. As DNA, the CDR3 is TGTGCCAGCAGCTTGACTAGCGGGGCATTGAATGAGCAGTTCTTC. Amino acids: CASSLTSGALNEQFF.

The chain is built from TRBV29-1 and TRBJ2-7; 7 nucleotides line up with TRBD2. CDR1 is SQVTM, CDR2 ANQGSEA, per germline. This CDR3 region has 11 residues. Trimming cost V 4 bases and J 4 bases; bases outside gene matches: 1. The CDR3 region is CSVAAGYEQYF. The CDR3 region has the DNA TGCAGCGTTGCAGCGGGGTACGAGCAGTACTTC.

J is TRBJ1-1 and V is TRBV4-1, with 8 bases matching TRBD1. The junction had 6 bases not matched to a gene; V was cut back by 1 base and J by 11 bases. The CDR3 is 13 amino acids. Germline CDR1 is MGHRA and CDR2 is YSYEKL. The DNA for the CDR3 is TGCGCCAGCAGCCAAGGTACGGACAGGGCTGCTTTCTTT. Protein sequence: CASSQGTDRAAFF.

The V gene is TRBV30, the J gene TRBJ1-6; TRBD1 might be the D (6 bases). This CDR3 contains 15 residues. The V gene's germline CDR1 is GTSNPN and CDR2 SVGIG (reference sequence). The V and J ends lost 2 bases and 10 bases respectively, with 18 bases between them. The CDR3 sequence is CAWSCLQGRISPLHF. The DNA for the CDR3 is TGTGCCTGGAGTTGTTTACAGGGCCGTATATCACCCCTCCACTTT.

The J gene is TRBJ1-1, the V gene TRBV7-9; D is ambiguous. Looked up from germline, CDR1 is SEHNR and CDR2 is FQNEAQ (reference sequence). This CDR3 is 15 amino acids long. V lost 2 bases and J lost 0, with 10 bases in between. The CDR3 DNA is TGTGCCAGCAGCTTACCCGTGCTGCTGAACACTGAAGCTTTCTTT. Translated: CASSLPVLLNTEAFF.

V usage is TRBV7-9 and J usage is TRBJ2-1, with TRBD2 matching over 13 bases. The J segment lost 4 bases and the V segment lost 5 bases, leaving 2 bases of the junction unmatched. The CDR3 is 15 residues long. Germline values: CDR1 SEHNR, CDR2 FQNEAQ (reference sequence). CDR3 DNA: TGTGCCAGCAGCCCGACTAGCGGGGGGTACAATGAGCAGTTCTTC. Its protein is CASSPTSGGYNEQFF.

The gene calls are TRBV4-1 and TRBJ2-3; TRBD2 matches at 14 bases. CDR3 length: 16 residues. CDR1 and CDR2 from the germline V gene are MGHRA and YSYEKL. With V trimmed by 8 bases and J by 3 bases, 7 bases remained unmatched. CDR3 in DNA: TGCGCCAGCGCGGGACTAGCGGGAGATGAGACAGATACGCAGTATTTT. It specifies CASAGLAGDETDTQYF.

Comments on this clone: The CDR3 does not close with the conserved phenylalanine or tryptophan, likely indicating a read error. The chain carries TRBV30 and TRBJ1-2, with D unresolved. The CDR3 sequence is 15 residues long. Trimming left V 0 bases short and J 4 bases short, with 15 bases between. In germline, CDR1 is GTSNPN, CDR2 SVGIG (reference sequence). CDR3 protein: CAWSVLGSTAYGYTL. The CDR3 region has the DNA TGTGCCTGGAGTGTACTGGGATCGACGGCCTATGGCTACACCCTC.